Listed here is a single T cell receptor (beta chain). Purification of the CD8+ and CD4+ T cells relied on negative isolation, and TEMRA cells underwent FACS enrichment. With random hexamers, about 0.5 to 1 ug RNA was reverse transcribed. Across 54 Vbeta and 13 Jbeta, immunoSEQ multiplex PCR amplified TCR beta CDR3. TCRdb itself ran the immunoSEQ multiplex PCR reads through MiXCR, one entry per CDR3 protein. Altogether fewer than 250,000 distinct CDR3 sequences are present, over 85% being singletons, with the ten largest covering 0.1%. The sample comes from a study of CD8 T cells in Susac syndrome. The CDR3 totals 13 residues. With V trimmed by 0 bases and J by 10 bases, 7 bases remained unmatched. Germline CDR1 is DFQATT and CDR2 is SNEGSKA (reference sequence).

The V gene is TRBV20-1, the J gene TRBJ2-7, with 9 bases matching TRBD1. The sequencing sample was made of CD4+ T cells from PBMCs. This receptor was obtained from a human donor in good health. The CDR3 DNA follows: TGCAGTGCTAGAGATAGTAGGGACAGGGCACAGTACTTC. As protein: CSARDSRDRAQYF.